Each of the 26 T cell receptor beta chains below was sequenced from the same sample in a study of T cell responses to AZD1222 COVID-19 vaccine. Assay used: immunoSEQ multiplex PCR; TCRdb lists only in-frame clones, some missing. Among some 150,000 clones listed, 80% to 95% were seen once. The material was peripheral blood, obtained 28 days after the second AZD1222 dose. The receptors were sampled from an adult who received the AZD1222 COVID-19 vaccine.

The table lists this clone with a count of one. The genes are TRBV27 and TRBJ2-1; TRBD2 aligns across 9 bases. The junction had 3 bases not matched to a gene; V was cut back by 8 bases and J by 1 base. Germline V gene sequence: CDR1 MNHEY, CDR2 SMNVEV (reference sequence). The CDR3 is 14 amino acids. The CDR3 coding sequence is TGTGCCAGCCGGCGGGAGGGGTCCTACAATGAGCAGTTCTTC. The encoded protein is CASRREGSYNEQFF.

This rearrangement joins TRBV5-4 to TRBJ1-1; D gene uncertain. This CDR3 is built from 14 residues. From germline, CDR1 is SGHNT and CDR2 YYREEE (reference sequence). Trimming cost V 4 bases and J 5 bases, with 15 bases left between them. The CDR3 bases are TGTGCCAGCAGCGGGTTTGCCAAGGAGACTGAAGCTTTCTTT. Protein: CASSGFAKETEAFF.

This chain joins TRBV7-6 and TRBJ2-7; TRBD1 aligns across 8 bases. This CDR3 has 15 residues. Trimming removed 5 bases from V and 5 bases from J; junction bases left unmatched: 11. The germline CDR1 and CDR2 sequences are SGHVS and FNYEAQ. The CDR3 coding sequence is TGTGCCAGCAGCGGAGACAGGGGAAGTTTGAACGAGCAGTACTTC. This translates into CASSGDRGSLNEQYF.

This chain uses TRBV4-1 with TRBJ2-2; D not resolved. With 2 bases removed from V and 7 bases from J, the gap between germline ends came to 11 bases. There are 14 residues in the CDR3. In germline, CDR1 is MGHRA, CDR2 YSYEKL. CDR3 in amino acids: CASSQTSPGGELFF. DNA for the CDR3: TGCGCCAGCAGCCAAACATCGCCCGGCGGGGAGCTGTTTTTT.

The CDR3 coding sequence is TGCGCCAGCACCCCGCGTGGCGGGAGGGGAGAGACCCAGTACTTC. Amino acids: CASTPRGGRGETQYF. The rearrangement links TRBV5-1 to TRBJ2-5; 9 bases line up with TRBD2. The J segment lost 4 bases and the V segment lost 6 bases, leaving 10 bases of the junction unmatched. Germline V gene data show CDR1 as SGHRS and CDR2 as YFSETQ. CDR3 length equals 15 residues.

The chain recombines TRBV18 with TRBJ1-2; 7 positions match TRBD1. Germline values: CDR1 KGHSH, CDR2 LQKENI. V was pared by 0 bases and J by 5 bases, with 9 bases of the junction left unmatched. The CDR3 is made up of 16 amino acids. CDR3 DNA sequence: TGTGCCAGCTCACCACCGGACAGGCCAGGGTTGTATGGCTACACCTTC. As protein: CASSPPDRPGLYGYTF.

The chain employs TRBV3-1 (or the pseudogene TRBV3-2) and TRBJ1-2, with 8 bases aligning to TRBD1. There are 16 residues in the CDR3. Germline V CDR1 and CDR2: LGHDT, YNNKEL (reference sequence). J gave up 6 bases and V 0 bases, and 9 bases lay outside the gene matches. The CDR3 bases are TGTGCCAGCAGCCAAGACCCGGGCCAGGGGGCGAATGGCTACACCTTC. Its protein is CASSQDPGQGANGYTF.

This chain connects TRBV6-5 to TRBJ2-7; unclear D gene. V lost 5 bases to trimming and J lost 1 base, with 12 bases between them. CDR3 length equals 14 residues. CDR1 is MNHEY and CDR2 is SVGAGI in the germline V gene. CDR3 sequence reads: CASSPDPSSYEQYF. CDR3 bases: TGTGCCAGCAGTCCGGACCCATCGTCCTACGAGCAGTACTTC.

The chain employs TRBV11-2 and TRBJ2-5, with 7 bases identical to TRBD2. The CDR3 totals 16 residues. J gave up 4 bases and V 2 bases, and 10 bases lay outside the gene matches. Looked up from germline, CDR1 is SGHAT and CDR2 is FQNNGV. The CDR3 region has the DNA TGTGCCAGCAGCTTAAGCGATCCGGGAGGCCCAGAGACCCAGTACTTC. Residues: CASSLSDPGGPETQYF.

The DNA for the CDR3 is TGTGCCAGCAGCCCAGCGGGAGGGACCACAGATACGCAGTATTTT. Amino acids: CASSPAGGTTDTQYF. The chain links TRBV7-7 to TRBJ2-3, with 10 bases lining up with TRBD2. The V segment lost 5 bases and the J segment 2 bases; nucleotides outside the gene matches: 4. The CDR3 length is 15 residues. Looked up from germline, CDR1 is SSHAT and CDR2 is FNYEAQ (reference sequence).

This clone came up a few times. CDR3 coding DNA: TGTGCCAGTAGTATTATCCTGCCCGGGAACACCGGGGAGCTGTTTTTT. This sequence encodes CASSIILPGNTGELFF. The chain combines TRBV19 with TRBJ2-2; the D is unclear. The germline gives CDR1 LNHDA, CDR2 SQIVND (reference sequence). V shed 3 bases and J shed 1 base, with 12 bases lying between them. The CDR3 has 16 residues. Complete variable domain (other parts from reference TRBV19 and TRBJ2-2): DGGITQSPKYLFRKEGQNVTLSCEQNLNHDAMYWYRQDPGQGLRLIYYSQIVNDFQKGDIAEGYSVSREKKESFPLTVTSAQKNPTAFYLCASSIILPGNTGELFFGEGSRLTVL.

The CDR3, as DNA: TGCGCCAGCAGCTCAGGGCAGGGACTCTACAATGAGCAGTTCTTC. Translating gives CASSSGQGLYNEQFF. The V call is TRBV5-1, the J call TRBJ2-1, with a tentative D call TRBD2 (6 bases). V lost 3 bases, J lost 3 bases, and 13 bases lay in between. The germline V gene has CDR1 SGHRS and CDR2 YFSETQ. CDR3 length: 15 residues.

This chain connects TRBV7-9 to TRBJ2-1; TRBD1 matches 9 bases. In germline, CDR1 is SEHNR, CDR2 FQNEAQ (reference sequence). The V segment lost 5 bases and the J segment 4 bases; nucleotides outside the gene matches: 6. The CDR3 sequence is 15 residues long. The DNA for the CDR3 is TGTGCCAGCAGCCCTACGGACAGGGGATACAATGAGCAGTTCTTC. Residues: CASSPTDRGYNEQFF.

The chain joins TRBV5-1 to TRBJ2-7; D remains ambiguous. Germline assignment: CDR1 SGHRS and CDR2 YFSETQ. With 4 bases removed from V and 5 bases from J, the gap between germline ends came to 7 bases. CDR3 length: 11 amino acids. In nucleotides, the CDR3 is TGCGCCAGCAGCACCCTCAACGAGCAGTACTTC. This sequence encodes CASSTLNEQYF.

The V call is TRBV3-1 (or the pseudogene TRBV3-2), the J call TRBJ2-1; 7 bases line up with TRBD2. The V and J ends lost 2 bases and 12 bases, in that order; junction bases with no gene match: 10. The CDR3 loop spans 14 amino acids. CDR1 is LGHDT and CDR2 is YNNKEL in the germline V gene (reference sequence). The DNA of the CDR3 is TGTGCCAGCAGCCAAAGTGGGGGGGAAGGGAGGCAGTTCTTC. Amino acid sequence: CASSQSGGEGRQFF.

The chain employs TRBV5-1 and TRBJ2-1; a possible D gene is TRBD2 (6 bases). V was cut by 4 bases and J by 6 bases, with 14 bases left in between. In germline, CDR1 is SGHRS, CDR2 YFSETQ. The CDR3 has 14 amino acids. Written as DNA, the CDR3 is TGCGCCAGCAGCCCGGGACTCACGTCCAATGAGCAGTTCTTC. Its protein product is CASSPGLTSNEQFF.

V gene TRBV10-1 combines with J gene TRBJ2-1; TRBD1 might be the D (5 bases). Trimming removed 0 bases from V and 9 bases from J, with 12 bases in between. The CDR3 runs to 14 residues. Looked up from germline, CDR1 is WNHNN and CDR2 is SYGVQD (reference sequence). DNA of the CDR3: TGCGCCAGCAGTGAGTCCAGGGTTACCGGTGAGCAGTTCTTC. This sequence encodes CASSESRVTGEQFF.

The chain's CDR3 is CASSLRSTEAFF. For the CDR3, the DNA is TGTGCCAGCAGCTTGCGTTCCACTGAAGCTTTCTTT. The chain links TRBV5-4 to TRBJ1-1; no reliable D call. CDR3 length: 12 residues. V was shortened by 1 base and J by 4 bases, with 5 bases between the two germline ends. CDR1 and CDR2 (germline): SGHNT, YYREEE (reference sequence).

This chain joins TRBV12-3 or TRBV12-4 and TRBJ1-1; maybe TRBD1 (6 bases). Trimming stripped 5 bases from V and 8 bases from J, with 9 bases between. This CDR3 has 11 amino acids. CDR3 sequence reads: CASSLDREAFF. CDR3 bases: TGTGCCAGCAGTCTGGACAGAGAAGCTTTCTTT.

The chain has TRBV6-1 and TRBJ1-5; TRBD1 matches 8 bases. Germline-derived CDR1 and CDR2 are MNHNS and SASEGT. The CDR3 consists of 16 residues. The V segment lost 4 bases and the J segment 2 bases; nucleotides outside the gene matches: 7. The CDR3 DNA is TGTGCCAGCAGTGGCCCGACAGGGGTAGGCAATCAGCCCCAGCATTTT. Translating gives CASSGPTGVGNQPQHF.

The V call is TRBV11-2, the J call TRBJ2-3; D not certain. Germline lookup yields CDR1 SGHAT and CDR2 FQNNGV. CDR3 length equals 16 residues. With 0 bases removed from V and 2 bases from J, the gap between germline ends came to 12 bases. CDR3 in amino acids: CASSLEIRTPTDTQYF. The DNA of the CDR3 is TGTGCCAGCAGCTTAGAGATCAGAACTCCCACAGATACGCAGTATTTT.

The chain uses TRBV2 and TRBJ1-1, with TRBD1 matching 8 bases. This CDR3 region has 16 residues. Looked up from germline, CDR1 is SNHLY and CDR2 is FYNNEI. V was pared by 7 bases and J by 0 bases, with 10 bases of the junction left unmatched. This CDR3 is CASKRDRSNMNTEAFF. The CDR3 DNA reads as TGTGCCAGCAAGAGGGACAGGAGTAACATGAACACTGAAGCTTTCTTT.

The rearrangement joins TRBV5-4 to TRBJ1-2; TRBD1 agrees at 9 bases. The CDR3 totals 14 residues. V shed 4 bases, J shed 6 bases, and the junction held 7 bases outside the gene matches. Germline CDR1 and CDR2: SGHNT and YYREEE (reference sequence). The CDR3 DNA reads TGTGCCAGCAGCCACATGACAGGGGGAGATGGCTACACCTTC. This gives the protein CASSHMTGGDGYTF. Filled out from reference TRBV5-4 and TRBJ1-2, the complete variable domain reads ETGVTQSPTHLIKTRGQQVTLRCSSQSGHNTVSWYQQALGQGPQFIFQYYREEENGRGNFPPRFSGLQFPNYSSELNVNALELDDSALYLCASSHMTGGDGYTFGSGTRLTVV.

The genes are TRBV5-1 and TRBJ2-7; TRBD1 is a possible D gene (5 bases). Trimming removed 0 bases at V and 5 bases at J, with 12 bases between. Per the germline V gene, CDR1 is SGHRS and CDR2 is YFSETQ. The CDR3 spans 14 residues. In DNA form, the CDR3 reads TGCGCCAGCAGCTTGGTACAGGAGTTTAACGAGCAGTACTTC. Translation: CASSLVQEFNEQYF. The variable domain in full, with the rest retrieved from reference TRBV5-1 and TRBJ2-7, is KAGVTQTPRYLIKTRGQQVTLSCSPISGHRSVSWYQQTPGQGLQFLFEYFSETQRNKGNFPGRFSGRQFSNSRSEMNVSTLELGDSALYLCASSLVQEFNEQYFGPGTRLTVT.

The CDR3 DNA reads TGTGCCAGCAGCGCAACTAGCGGGAGGGCCGAAGATACGCAGTATTTT. This gives the protein CASSATSGRAEDTQYF. This chain uses TRBV21-1 with TRBJ2-3; the D call TRBD2 from the table was never checked on the DNA. TRBV21-1 is a pseudogene segment. The CDR3 has 16 residues.

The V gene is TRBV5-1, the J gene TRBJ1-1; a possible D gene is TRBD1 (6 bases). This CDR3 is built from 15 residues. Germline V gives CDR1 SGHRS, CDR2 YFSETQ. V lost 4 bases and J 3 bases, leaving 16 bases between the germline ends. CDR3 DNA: TGCGCCAGCAGCCTTCGGACAGCAACCCACACTGAAGCTTTCTTT. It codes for CASSLRTATHTEAFF. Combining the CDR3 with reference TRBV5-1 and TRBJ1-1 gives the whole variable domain KAGVTQTPRYLIKTRGQQVTLSCSPISGHRSVSWYQQTPGQGLQFLFEYFSETQRNKGNFPGRFSGRQFSNSRSEMNVSTLELGDSALYLCASSLRTATHTEAFFGQGTRLTVV.